The 14 T cell receptor beta chains below were found in one sample sequenced in a study of technical replicates of blood from a handful of donors (dated 2017 in TCRdb). Libraries were made using the immunoSEQ multiplex PCR assay. Held by TCRdb, this immuneACCESS table contains in-frame sequences only and omits some clones. Under half of the omission traces to an unresolved V gene where checked; the cause of the rest is unknown. The sample has tens of thousands of clones on record, about 96% of them singletons. The ten top clones hold about 0.31% of the sample. Sequenced: T cells isolated from PBMCs. These receptors were obtained from a human donor in good health.

The V and J genes are TRBV19 and TRBJ1-2, with 7 nucleotides matching TRBD1. The V and J ends lost 6 bases and 8 bases, in that order; junction bases with no gene match: 6. The CDR3 has 12 amino acids. The germline V gene encodes CDR1 LNHDA and CDR2 SQIVND (reference sequence). In DNA form, the CDR3 reads TGTGCCAGTAGAGACAGGGCGGAGGGCTACACCTTC. Protein: CASRDRAEGYTF.

The rearrangement uses TRBV10-2 and TRBJ2-2, with D perhaps TRBD1 (6 bases). The CDR3 is made up of 15 amino acids. CDR1 is WSHSY and CDR2 is SAAADI in the germline V gene. V lost 5 bases, J lost 7 bases, and 17 bases lay in between. CDR3 sequence: CASSSNREGIGELFF. In DNA form, the CDR3 reads TGCGCCAGCAGTTCTAACAGGGAAGGAATCGGGGAGCTGTTTTTT.

The chain joins TRBV19 to TRBJ2-7, with 15 bases lining up with TRBD2. Germline-derived CDR1 and CDR2 are LNHDA and SQIVND (reference sequence). The CDR3 length is 14 residues. V gave up 5 bases and J gave up 4 bases; unmatched junction bases: 0. CDR3: CASSGTSGRYEQYF. DNA of the CDR3: TGTGCCAGTAGTGGGACTAGCGGGAGGTACGAGCAGTACTTC.

DNA of the CDR3: TGTGCCGGGCAAGGAGGGGCTGGGTACAATGAAAAACTGTTTTTT. As protein: CAGQGGAGYNEKLFF. This chain links TRBV28 with TRBJ1-4; perhaps TRBD1 as D (5 bases). CDR3 size: 15 residues. Between the trimmed V and J ends, which lost 11 bases and 5 bases, there was a span of 21 bases. Germline-derived CDR1 and CDR2 are MDHEN and SYDVKM.

The chain uses TRBV9 and TRBJ2-1, with D perhaps TRBD2 (5 bases). V lost 3 bases to trimming and J lost 0 bases, with 10 bases between them. The length of the CDR3 is 15 residues. In germline, CDR1 is SGDLS, CDR2 YYNGEE. The CDR3 DNA follows: TGTGCCAGCAGCGGGAGCGGAAACTCCTACAATGAGCAGTTCTTC. Protein product: CASSGSGNSYNEQFF.

CDR3 nucleotides: TGTGCCAGCAGCGTAGGCTCTAGCCTCGAGCAGTACTTC. The encoded protein is CASSVGSSLEQYF. This sequence joins TRBV9 and TRBJ2-7, with D possibly matching TRBD2 (5 bases). This CDR3 has 13 amino acids. V lost 0 bases and J lost 6, with 10 bases in between. Per the germline V gene, CDR1 is SGDLS and CDR2 is YYNGEE.

The rearrangement joins TRBV27 to TRBJ2-3; 11 bases match TRBD2. After removal of 5 bases from V and 0 bases from J, the junction contained 1 base not matched to a gene. The CDR3 totals 15 residues. Germline CDR1 is MNHEY and CDR2 is SMNVEV (reference sequence). The CDR3 is CASSRLAGSTDTQYF. Here the CDR3 DNA reads TGTGCCAGCAGTAGACTAGCGGGGAGCACAGATACGCAGTATTTT.

J is TRBJ2-5 and V is TRBV5-1; maybe TRBD2 (5 bases). Germline V gene lookup returns CDR1 SGHRS and CDR2 YFSETQ. The length of the CDR3 is 14 residues. V lost 4 bases to trimming and J lost 3 bases, with 13 bases between them. The CDR3 is CASSKGLEEETQYF. CDR3 nucleotide sequence: TGCGCCAGCAGCAAAGGACTGGAGGAAGAGACCCAGTACTTC.

The chain links TRBV11-3 to TRBJ2-7; a possible D gene is TRBD1 (6 bases). V lost 2 bases and J lost 2, with 13 bases in between. The CDR3 consists of 15 residues. CDR1 SGHNT and CDR2 YENEEA come from the germline V gene. CDR3 region: CASSLSRDITYEQYF. CDR3 in DNA: TGTGCCAGCAGCTTAAGTCGGGACATTACCTACGAGCAGTACTTC.

The chain links TRBV7-2 to TRBJ1-5; TRBD1 is a possible D gene (5 bases). CDR1 is SGHTA, CDR2 FQGNSA, per germline. Trimming removed 1 base from V and 8 bases from J, with 12 bases in between. CDR3 length equals 14 residues. CDR3: CASSLEAGREPQHF. For the CDR3, the DNA is TGTGCCAGCAGCTTAGAGGCAGGGAGGGAGCCCCAGCATTTT.

V is TRBV7-6 and J is TRBJ2-7, with D perhaps TRBD2 (5 bases). The CDR3 runs 13 residues. The V end was cut by 5 bases, the J end by 5 bases, with 13 bases between. The germline gives CDR1 SGHVS, CDR2 FNYEAQ. The CDR3 DNA follows: TGTGCCAGCAGCCTTACGGGGTTGAACGAGCAGTACTTC. Amino acid sequence: CASSLTGLNEQYF.

This chain uses TRBV11-1 with TRBJ2-1; D might be TRBD2 (5 bases). The V gene's germline CDR1 is SGHAT and CDR2 FQDESV (reference sequence). V lost 1 base and J 15 bases, leaving 16 bases between the germline ends. The CDR3 is made up of 13 amino acids. In nucleotides, the CDR3 is TGTGCCAGCAGCTTAGGCGCCTCGACTAACTGGTTCTTC. Its protein product is CASSLGASTNWFF.

The V call is TRBV7-3, the J call TRBJ1-2, with 7 positions matching TRBD1. This CDR3 has 16 amino acids. The V segment lost 0 bases and the J segment 8 bases; nucleotides outside the gene matches: 12. Per germline, CDR1 SGHTA and CDR2 FQGTGA. CDR3 residues: CASSLTKGDRASGYTF. The CDR3 DNA reads as TGTGCCAGCAGCTTAACAAAGGGAGACAGGGCCAGCGGCTACACCTTC.

The chain has TRBV27 and TRBJ2-3; 11 nucleotides agree with TRBD2. Losses at the gene ends were 2 bases for V and 3 bases for J; bases not matched to a gene: 10. The length of the CDR3 is 18 residues. Per germline, CDR1 MNHEY and CDR2 SMNVEV (reference sequence). Here the CDR3 DNA reads TGTGCCAGCAGTTTAACGTCAAATCTAGCGGGAGGAACAGATACGCAGTATTTT. Its protein product is CASSLTSNLAGGTDTQYF.